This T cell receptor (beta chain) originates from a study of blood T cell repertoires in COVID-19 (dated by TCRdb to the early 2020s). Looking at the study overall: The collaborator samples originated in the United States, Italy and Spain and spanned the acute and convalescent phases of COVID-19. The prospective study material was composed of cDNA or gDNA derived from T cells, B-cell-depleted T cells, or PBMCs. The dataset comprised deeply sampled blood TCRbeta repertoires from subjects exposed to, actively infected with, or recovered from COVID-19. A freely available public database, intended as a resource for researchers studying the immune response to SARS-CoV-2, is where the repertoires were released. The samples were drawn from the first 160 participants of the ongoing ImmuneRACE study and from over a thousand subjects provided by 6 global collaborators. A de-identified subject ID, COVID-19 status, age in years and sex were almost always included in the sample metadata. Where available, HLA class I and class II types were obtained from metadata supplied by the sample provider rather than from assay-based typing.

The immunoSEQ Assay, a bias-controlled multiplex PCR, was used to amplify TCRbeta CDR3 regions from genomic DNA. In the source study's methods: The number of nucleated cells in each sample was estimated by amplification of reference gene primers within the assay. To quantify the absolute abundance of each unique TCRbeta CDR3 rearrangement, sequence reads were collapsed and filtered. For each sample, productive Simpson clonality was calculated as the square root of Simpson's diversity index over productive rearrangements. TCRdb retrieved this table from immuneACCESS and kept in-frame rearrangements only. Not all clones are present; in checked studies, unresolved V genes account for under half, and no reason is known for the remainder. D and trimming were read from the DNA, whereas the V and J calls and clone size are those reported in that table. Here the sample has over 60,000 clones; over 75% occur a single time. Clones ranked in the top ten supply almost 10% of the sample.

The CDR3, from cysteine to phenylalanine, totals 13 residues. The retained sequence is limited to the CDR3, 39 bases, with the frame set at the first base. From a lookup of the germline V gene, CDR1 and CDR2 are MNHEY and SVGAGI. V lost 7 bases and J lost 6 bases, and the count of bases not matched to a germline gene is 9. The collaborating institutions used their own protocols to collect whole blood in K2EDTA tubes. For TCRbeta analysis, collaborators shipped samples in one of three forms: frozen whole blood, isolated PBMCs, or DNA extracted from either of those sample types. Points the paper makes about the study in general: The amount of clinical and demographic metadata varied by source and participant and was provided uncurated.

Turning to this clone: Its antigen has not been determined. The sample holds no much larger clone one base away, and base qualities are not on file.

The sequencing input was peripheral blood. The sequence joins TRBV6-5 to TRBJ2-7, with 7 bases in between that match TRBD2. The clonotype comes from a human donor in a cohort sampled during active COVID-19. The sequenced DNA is TGTGCCAGCAAACGGGGGGAGGATGCCGAGCAGTACTTC. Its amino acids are CASKRGEDAEQYF.